The rows below give T cell receptor beta chains drawn from one sample of a study of radiation and T cells in renal cell carcinoma. Profiling relied on immunoSEQ multiplex PCR, and the TCRdb table lists in-frame clones only, not all of them. This table has about 140,000 clones, approximately 87% appearing once. The sequences come from blood, collected from a patient whose treatment included radiotherapy and nephrectomy. The receptors shown here come from a woman in her forties or fifties with renal cell carcinoma. Both conserved end residues are part of each CDR3. The order of the fields is V gene, clone size, CDR3 protein. Clone size is shown for a subset of rows, as once, few, many or a class of expanded clone.

V gene: TRBV29-1
clone size: NA
CDR3 protein: CSVDGTGGYTF

V gene: TRBV4-3
clone size: NA
CDR3 protein: CASSHSGGGGYTF

V gene: TRBV7-9
clone size: NA
CDR3 protein: CASSHGTEDYEQYF

V gene: TRBV7-9
clone size: NA
CDR3 protein: CASSPRQGLDEQYF

V gene: TRBV7-2
clone size: NA
CDR3 protein: CASSLSLDTQYF

V gene: TRBV5-1
clone size: NA
CDR3 protein: CASSRGEGGLVYGYTF

V gene: TRBV5-4
clone size: NA
CDR3 protein: CASSHRGGQETQYF

V gene: TRBV30
clone size: NA
CDR3 protein: CAWSVGLASQETQYF

V gene: TRBV9
clone size: few
CDR3 protein: CASSEDAATNEKLFF

V gene: TRBV5-8
clone size: NA
CDR3 protein: CASRDDRINTGQFF

V gene: TRBV19
clone size: NA
CDR3 protein: CASSMGTGAYNEQFF

V gene: TRBV28
clone size: NA
CDR3 protein: CASRSRTSGSGDTQYF

V gene: TRBV27
clone size: NA
CDR3 protein: CASSLTSGPYNEQFF

V gene: TRBV5-4
clone size: NA
CDR3 protein: CASSLGRGTNEKLFF

V gene: TRBV9
clone size: NA
CDR3 protein: CASSGGPSSYEQYF

V gene: TRBV7-2
clone size: NA
CDR3 protein: CASSFTSGIYEQYF

V gene: TRBV7-2
clone size: NA
CDR3 protein: CASSLDYGDVYGYTF

V gene: TRBV5-1
clone size: NA
CDR3 protein: CASSLATHRATEAFF

V gene: TRBV5-6
clone size: NA
CDR3 protein: CASSARGAGGNTIYF

V gene: TRBV6-5
clone size: NA
CDR3 protein: CASSGDVNQPQHF

V gene: TRBV7-2
clone size: NA
CDR3 protein: CASRLTGLAEIAKNIQYF

V gene: TRBV5-1
clone size: NA
CDR3 protein: CASSLQGGGPYNEQFF

V gene: TRBV7-3
clone size: once
CDR3 protein: CASSLSPSGNRYEQYF

V gene: TRBV19
clone size: few
CDR3 protein: CASSILSQPQHF

V gene: TRBV7-2
clone size: NA
CDR3 protein: CASSLRGSSGNTIYF

V gene: TRBV28
clone size: NA
CDR3 protein: CASRADYEQYF

V gene: TRBV5-4
clone size: NA
CDR3 protein: CASSSQGSYEQYF